Sequencing of this T cell receptor beta chain was carried out in a study of cytomegalovirus exposure and HLA in healthy donors. A word on this clone: The antigen is undetermined.

Vbeta (60) and Jbeta (13) primers were used in the PCR. The table came from immunoSEQ multiplex PCR; TCRdb's copy has only in-frame clones and leaves some out. The listing records approximately 80,000 clones. Donors showed nominal health when sampled, although they likely had unrecorded immune exposures. Findings and limits, study-wide: Highly shared sequence variants in one cluster were likely a sequencing artifact. Most observed TCR sequences were rare, whereas some public TCRs were detected in many donors.

V was clipped by 4 bases and J by 4 bases, with 14 bases between them. This CDR3 region has 14 residues. CDR1 SGHRS and CDR2 YFSETQ come from the germline V gene. Sequencing used PBMCs. This chain joins TRBV5-1 and TRBJ1-1, with D possibly TRBD1 on 5 matching bases. The sequence was obtained from a woman aged 25-40 years in good health and CMV-seronegative. The CDR3 sequence is CASSGDSGVTEAFF. The CDR3 DNA follows: TGCGCCAGCAGCGGCGACAGTGGAGTCACTGAAGCTTTCTTT. Using reference TRBV5-1 and TRBJ1-1 for the parts outside the CDR3, the full variable domain is KAGVTQTPRYLIKTRGQQVTLSCSPISGHRSVSWYQQTPGQGLQFLFEYFSETQRNKGNFPGRFSGRQFSNSRSEMNVSTLELGDSALYLCASSGDSGVTEAFFGQGTRLTVV.